Listed here are 20 T cell receptor beta chains from one sample, sequenced in a study of blood T cell repertoires in COVID-19. The assay was immunoSEQ multiplex PCR, and TCRdb's table has in-frame clones only and misses some. The sample holds 65,000 to 90,000 clones, 80% to 90% seen once. Material: peripheral blood. Receptors were obtained from a woman older than 75 with active or convalescent COVID-19.

This clone appeared a few times. This rearrangement joins TRBV5-1 to TRBJ2-5; perhaps TRBD2 as D (6 bases). V was trimmed by 4 bases and J by 4 bases, leaving 20 bases between them. This CDR3 is built from 16 residues. Per germline, CDR1 SGHRS and CDR2 YFSETQ. Here the CDR3 reads CASSPRGPVPRETQYF. In nucleotides, the CDR3 is TGCGCCAGCAGCCCGCGGGGACCTGTTCCGCGAGAGACCCAGTACTTC.

This chain joins TRBV7-3 and TRBJ2-5, with 12 bases identical to TRBD1. The CDR3 length is 16 residues. The V segment lost 5 bases and the J segment 5 bases; nucleotides outside the gene matches: 9. The germline CDR1 and CDR2 sequences are SGHTA and FQGTGA. CDR3 DNA sequence: TGTGCCAGCAGCCCCGGGACAGGGGGCAGTTTGGAGACCCAGTACTTC. Translated, it gives CASSPGTGGSLETQYF. Combining the CDR3 with reference TRBV7-3 and TRBJ2-5 gives the whole variable domain GAGVSQTPSNKVTEKGKYVELRCDPISGHTALYWYRQSLGQGPEFLIYFQGTGAADDSGLPNDRFFAVRPEGSVSTLKIQRTERGDSAVYLCASSPGTGGSLETQYFGPGTRLLVL.

The V and J genes are TRBV9 and TRBJ1-1; D not resolved. Germline V gives CDR1 SGDLS, CDR2 YYNGEE. V was shortened by 0 bases and J by 4 bases, with 10 bases between the two germline ends. This CDR3 has 14 amino acids. CDR3 DNA: TGTGCCAGCAGCGTAGCTCGCTCGGGCACTGAAGCTTTCTTT. Amino acid sequence: CASSVARSGTEAFF.

The gene calls are TRBV28 and TRBJ2-1; TRBD2 matches 8 bases. From germline, CDR1 is MDHEN and CDR2 SYDVKM. The CDR3 is 16 amino acids. V gave up 3 bases and J gave up 7 bases; unmatched junction bases: 11. The CDR3 nucleotides are TGTGCCAGCAGTTTGTGGGGGAGCGGGAGCCGAAATGAGCAGTTCTTC. It yields the protein CASSLWGSGSRNEQFF.

This chain links TRBV4-2 with TRBJ1-6; 7 bases map to TRBD1. The V gene's germline CDR1 is LGHNA and CDR2 YNFKEQ. V lost 1 base, J lost 9 bases, and 6 bases stayed unmatched. The CDR3 has 15 residues. CDR3 in amino acids: CASSQAKGQSSPLHF. The CDR3 DNA sequence: TGTGCCAGCAGCCAAGCCAAGGGACAGTCTTCACCCCTCCACTTT.

This chain uses TRBV28 with TRBJ1-2, with 7 bases matching TRBD1. Germline V gives CDR1 MDHEN, CDR2 SYDVKM. J was trimmed by 7 bases and V by 6 bases; bases with no gene match: 26. CDR3 length: 19 amino acids. CDR3 loop: CASSTGQRLTMATLRGYTF. CDR3 sequence (DNA): TGTGCCAGCAGCACGGGACAGCGACTAACTATGGCTACACTGCGTGGCTACACCTTC.

This chain links TRBV5-5 with TRBJ2-4, with D perhaps TRBD2 (6 bases). Germline lookup yields CDR1 SGHKS and CDR2 YYEKEE (reference sequence). The CDR3 is 15 residues long. V was pared by 0 bases and J by 2 bases, with 9 bases between. In nucleotides, the CDR3 is TGTGCCAGCAGCTTGGTGGGGGGAACCAAAAACATTCAGTACTTC. This sequence encodes CASSLVGGTKNIQYF.

This chain links TRBV19 with TRBJ2-3, with 12 bases aligning to TRBD2. Germline CDR1 is LNHDA and CDR2 is SQIVND (reference sequence). The ends lost 2 bases at V and 4 bases at J; junction bases unmatched: 7. The CDR3 runs to 17 residues. The CDR3 protein is CASSINGLAGFADTQYF. CDR3 DNA: TGTGCCAGTAGTATAAATGGACTAGCGGGGTTTGCAGATACGCAGTATTTT.

The chain recombines TRBV20-1 with TRBJ2-7; TRBD2 aligns across 12 bases. Per the germline V gene, CDR1 is DFQATT and CDR2 is SNEGSKA (reference sequence). The CDR3 is made up of 15 amino acids. V gave up 3 bases and J gave up 7 bases; unmatched junction bases: 10. CDR3 coding DNA: TGCAGTGCTAGTAGGCCTAGCGGGAGGGCAGTAGAGCAGTACTTC. Its protein is CSASRPSGRAVEQYF.

The chain is built from TRBV4-2 and TRBJ1-4; 7 positions agree with TRBD1. Looked up from germline, CDR1 is LGHNA and CDR2 is YNFKEQ. The CDR3 is 16 amino acids. V gave up 0 bases and J gave up 5 bases; unmatched junction bases: 6. The CDR3 is CASSQDRTGTNEKLFF. CDR3 bases: TGTGCCAGCAGCCAAGACCGGACAGGTACAAATGAAAAACTGTTTTTT.

V is TRBV6-2 or TRBV6-3 and J is TRBJ2-7, with 10 bases that match TRBD1. This CDR3 has 16 residues. From germline, CDR1 is MNHEY and CDR2 SVGEGT. With V trimmed by 3 bases and J by 2 bases, 7 bases remained unmatched. CDR3 sequence reads: CASSYPGTGVPYEQYF. CDR3 bases: TGTGCCAGCAGTTATCCGGGGACAGGGGTCCCCTACGAGCAGTACTTC.

The chain recombines TRBV30 with TRBJ2-5, with D possibly matching TRBD2 (7 bases). Germline-derived CDR1 and CDR2 are GTSNPN and SVGIG (reference sequence). This CDR3 has 15 residues. Between the trimmed V and J ends, which lost 0 bases and 2 bases, there was a span of 13 bases. CDR3 DNA sequence: TGTGCCTGGAGTGTACTGGGGGGGCGGCAAGAGACCCAGTACTTC. Translating gives CAWSVLGGRQETQYF. Using reference TRBV30 and TRBJ2-5 for the parts outside the CDR3, the full variable domain is SQTIHQWPATLVQPVGSPLSLECTVEGTSNPNLYWYRQAAGRGLQLLFYSVGIGQISSEVPQNLSASRPQDRQFILSSKKLLLSDSGFYLCAWSVLGGRQETQYFGPGTRLLVL.

This chain uses TRBV29-1 with TRBJ1-2; D not resolved. The CDR3 is made up of 12 amino acids. The V gene's germline CDR1 is SQVTM and CDR2 ANQGSEA. V dropped 4 bases and J dropped 0 bases, with 6 bases sitting between them. The CDR3: CSVGQSNYGYTF. CDR3 nucleotides: TGCAGCGTTGGGCAGTCTAACTATGGCTACACCTTC.

V is TRBV28 and J is TRBJ1-4; a weak D match, TRBD1 (5 bases). The length of the CDR3 is 14 residues. Germline V lookup: CDR1 MDHEN, CDR2 SYDVKM. V gave up 6 bases and J gave up 7 bases, with 15 bases separating them. This chain's CDR3 is CASRTRVVGEKLFF. Here the CDR3 DNA reads TGTGCCAGCAGGACCAGGGTTGTAGGTGAAAAACTGTTTTTT.

This CDR3 is CASSHRDYGYTF. The CDR3 coding sequence is TGTGCCAGCAGTCACAGAGACTATGGCTACACCTTC. The chain joins TRBV11-2 to TRBJ1-2, with D unresolved. Trimming shortened V by 6 bases and J by 3 bases, and 8 bases separated the two germline ends. Germline lookup yields CDR1 SGHAT and CDR2 FQNNGV. There are 12 residues in the CDR3.

Many counts were recorded for this clone. The J gene is TRBJ1-6, the V gene TRBV5-1; D not certain. CDR3 length equals 15 residues. Germline-derived CDR1 and CDR2 are SGHRS and YFSETQ. V lost 0 bases and J 8 bases, leaving 12 bases between the germline ends. The CDR3 DNA follows: TGCGCCAGCAGCTTGGGGCCGACTCCTGATTCACCCCTCCACTTT. Its translation is CASSLGPTPDSPLHF.

V is TRBV30 and J is TRBJ1-1; D is unclear. Trimming removed 1 base from V and 2 bases from J, with 8 bases in between. From germline, CDR1 is GTSNPN and CDR2 SVGIG (reference sequence). The CDR3 spans 13 residues. CDR3 sequence (DNA): TGTGCCTGGAGTGGTCAGGCCAACACTGAAGCTTTCTTT. This encodes CAWSGQANTEAFF.

J is TRBJ2-5 and V is TRBV4-1; 11 bases fit TRBD2. Germline trimming cut 0 bases from V and 5 bases from J; bases unmatched to any gene: 11. The CDR3 extends over 18 amino acids. The germline gives CDR1 MGHRA, CDR2 YSYEKL. The CDR3 nucleotides are TGCGCCAGCAGCCAAGATCGTGCACTAGCGGGAGTCGATGAGACCCAGTACTTC. It codes for CASSQDRALAGVDETQYF.

This clone appeared a single time. The chain is built from TRBV19 and TRBJ1-5; 8 positions match TRBD1. CDR3 size: 16 residues. The germline V gene encodes CDR1 LNHDA and CDR2 SQIVND (reference sequence). After removal of 3 bases from V and 6 bases from J, the junction contained 10 bases not matched to a gene. CDR3 nucleotide sequence: TGTGCCAGTAGTATCGGGGGGCAGGGGGCTTTTCAGCCCCAGCATTTT. As protein: CASSIGGQGAFQPQHF.

The CDR3 sequence is CASSISRGSNQPQHF. In DNA form, the CDR3 reads TGTGCCAGTAGTATTAGTCGGGGTAGCAATCAGCCCCAGCATTTT. The gene calls are TRBV19 and TRBJ1-5; D call uncertain. Trimming left V 3 bases short and J 0 bases short, with 9 bases between. This CDR3 is 15 amino acids long. Germline V gene data show CDR1 as LNHDA and CDR2 as SQIVND (reference sequence).